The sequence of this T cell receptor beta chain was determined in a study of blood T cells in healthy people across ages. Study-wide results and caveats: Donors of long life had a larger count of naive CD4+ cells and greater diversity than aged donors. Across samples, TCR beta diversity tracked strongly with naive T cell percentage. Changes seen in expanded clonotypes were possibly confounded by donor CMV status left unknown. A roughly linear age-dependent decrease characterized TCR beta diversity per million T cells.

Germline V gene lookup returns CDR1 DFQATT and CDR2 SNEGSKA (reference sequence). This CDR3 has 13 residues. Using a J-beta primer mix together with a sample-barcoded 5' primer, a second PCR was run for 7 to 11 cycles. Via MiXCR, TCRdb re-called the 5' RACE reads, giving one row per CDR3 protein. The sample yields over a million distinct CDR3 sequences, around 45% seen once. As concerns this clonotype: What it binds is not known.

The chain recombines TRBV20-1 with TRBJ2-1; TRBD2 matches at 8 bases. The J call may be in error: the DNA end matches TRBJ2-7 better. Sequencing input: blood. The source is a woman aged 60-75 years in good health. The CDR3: CSAGLIAGYEQYF. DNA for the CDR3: TGCAGTGCTGGGCTTATAGCGGGATACGAGCAGTACTTC.